This TCR beta chain originates from a study of blood T cell repertoires in COVID-19. Study context: Collection of acute and convalescent COVID-19 samples took place in the United States, Italy and Spain. The analysed material was cDNA or gDNA that came from T cells, B-cell-depleted T cells, or PBMCs.

From germline, CDR1 is SGHNT and CDR2 YYREEE (reference sequence). This CDR3 is 16 amino acids long. Trimming left V 0 bases short and J 0 bases short, with 13 bases between. Clones were read by immunoSEQ multiplex PCR, and TCRdb kept only the in-frame ones, dropping some. The table lists under 300,000 clones, about 89% of them singletons, with 1.5% to 2% in the top ten. The sequenced sample consisted of PBMCs or T cells enriched from blood (not recorded which). This chain uses TRBV5-4 with TRBJ2-7, with no clear D. The receptor was isolated from a woman under 30 who had recovered from COVID-19. The DNA of the CDR3 is TGTGCCAGCAGCTTGGATTCGCAGGTTCCCTCCTACGAGCAGTACTTC. Its protein product is CASSLDSQVPSYEQYF. The full variable domain, its missing parts supplied by reference TRBV5-4 and TRBJ2-7, is ETGVTQSPTHLIKTRGQQVTLRCSSQSGHNTVSWYQQALGQGPQFIFQYYREEENGRGNFPPRFSGLQFPNYSSELNVNALELDDSALYLCASSLDSQVPSYEQYFGPGTRLTVT.